Following are 10 T cell receptor beta chains from one sample sequenced in a study of blood T cell repertoires in COVID-19. The protocol was immunoSEQ multiplex PCR, while the TCRdb copy is restricted to in-frame clones and leaves out a portion. The sample shows 95,000 to 100,000 clones, 81% of them seen only once. The sequencing sample was made of peripheral blood. The receptors here all came from a woman of 80 years or more with acute or convalescent COVID-19.

This chain joins TRBV19 and TRBJ2-3; 8 positions agree with TRBD2. The CDR3 covers 13 residues. The V gene end was trimmed by 5 bases and the J gene end by 4 bases; junction bases not matched to a gene: 2. Germline CDR1 LNHDA, CDR2 SQIVND (reference sequence). This CDR3 reads CASSAGGPDTQYF. The CDR3 nucleotides read TGTGCCAGTAGTGCGGGGGGCCCAGATACGCAGTATTTT.

V gene TRBV28 combines with J gene TRBJ1-2; D is possibly TRBD1 (6 bases). Germline assignment: CDR1 MDHEN and CDR2 SYDVKM. The CDR3 spans 13 residues. Trimming stripped 2 bases from V and 6 bases from J, with 10 bases between. This chain's CDR3 is CASSLVRGHGYTF. DNA of the CDR3: TGTGCCAGCAGTTTAGTCAGGGGCCATGGCTACACCTTC.

This clone was seen a single time. In nucleotides, the CDR3 is TGTGCCACCCTGGGTCGGGGGGGCCGGGAGACCCAGTACTTC. This gives the protein CATLGRGGRETQYF. The gene calls are TRBV6-5 and TRBJ2-5, with TRBD2 matching 8 bases. CDR3 length: 14 residues. J lost 5 bases, V lost 10 bases, and 12 bases had no gene match. CDR1 and CDR2 from the germline V gene are MNHEY and SVGAGI.

V gene TRBV7-2 combines with J gene TRBJ1-2; D is unclear. The CDR3 runs to 13 residues. V was pared by 5 bases and J by 0 bases, with 7 bases between. Germline V lookup: CDR1 SGHTA, CDR2 FQGNSA. CDR3 in DNA: TGTGCCAGCAGCCTAAGAACTAACTATGGCTACACCTTC. Protein product: CASSLRTNYGYTF.

The chain employs TRBV24-1 and TRBJ1-4; 10 nucleotides align to TRBD1. This CDR3 comprises 15 residues. Looked up from germline, CDR1 is KGHDR and CDR2 is SFDVKD. The V gene end was trimmed by 3 bases and the J gene end by 6 bases; junction bases not matched to a gene: 3. The chain's CDR3 is CATSDPGTGDEKLFF. CDR3 nucleotides: TGTGCCACCAGTGATCCCGGGACAGGGGATGAAAAACTGTTTTTT.

This clone was picked up a small number of times. V is TRBV7-9 and J is TRBJ1-2; possible D gene TRBD1, 6 bases. CDR1 and CDR2 (germline): SEHNR, FQNEAQ (reference sequence). The CDR3 consists of 11 residues. V was shortened by 5 bases and J by 9 bases, with 10 bases between the two germline ends. The CDR3 DNA is TGTGCCAGCAGCGTCACAGGGAGCTACACCTTC. Residues: CASSVTGSYTF.

Sample share makes this clone large (0.1 to 1%). V gene TRBV5-6 combines with J gene TRBJ1-3; 7 nucleotides match TRBD1. The CDR3 runs 17 residues. CDR1 is SGHDT and CDR2 is YYEEEE in the germline V gene. The V gene end was trimmed by 1 base and the J gene end by 4 bases; junction bases not matched to a gene: 11. The CDR3 region has the DNA TGTGCCAGCAGCTTGTTTGCTGAGGGGGCGTTCGGAAACACCATATATTTT. This gives the protein CASSLFAEGAFGNTIYF.

This clone was seen a single time. V usage is TRBV29-1 and J usage is TRBJ1-2; 7 bases agree with TRBD1. Germline values: CDR1 SQVTM, CDR2 ANQGSEA. This CDR3 has 13 residues. With 6 bases clipped from V and 5 bases from J, the junction kept 9 bases outside the gene matches. CDR3 region: CSVLTGVWYGYTF. CDR3 DNA: TGCAGCGTCTTAACAGGGGTTTGGTATGGCTACACCTTC.

The count of this clone is one. V usage is TRBV10-3 and J usage is TRBJ2-1; 14 nucleotides match TRBD2. Unmatched junction bases numbered 4, after V lost 2 bases and J lost 4 bases. The germline V gene has CDR1 ENHRY and CDR2 SYGVKD. CDR3 length: 17 amino acids. CDR3 region: CAISELTSGGAYNEQFF. CDR3 in DNA: TGTGCCATCAGTGAGCTGACTAGCGGGGGGGCATACAATGAGCAGTTCTTC.

This chain joins TRBV7-2 and TRBJ1-5; D unresolved. Germline loops: CDR1 SGHTA, CDR2 FQGNSA. The CDR3 spans 12 residues. V was clipped by 4 bases and J by 3 bases, with 4 bases between them. The CDR3 reads CASSSNNQPQHF. The CDR3 DNA reads as TGTGCCAGCAGCTCCAACAATCAGCCCCAGCATTTT. Looking up the rest from reference TRBV7-2 and TRBJ1-5 gives the full variable domain: GAGVSQSPSNKVTEKGKDVELRCDPISGHTALYWYRQSLGQGLEFLIYFQGNSAPDKSGLPSDRFSAERTGGSVSTLTIQRTQQEDSAVYLCASSSNNQPQHFGDGTRLSIL.